The 5 T cell receptor beta chains below all came from one sample that was sequenced in a study of blood T cell repertoires in COVID-19. The method was immunoSEQ multiplex PCR; TCRdb's version includes in-frame clones alone and lacks a portion of them. The top ten clones hold around 24% of a sample with tens of thousands of clones, 85% to 90% of them seen once. Sequenced sample: peripheral blood. Receptors were obtained from a man aged 50-60 years with active or convalescent COVID-19.

This clone came up once. This rearrangement joins TRBV5-1 to TRBJ2-1, with D possibly being TRBD1 (5 bases). V lost 4 bases and J 0 bases, leaving 14 bases between the germline ends. In germline, CDR1 is SGHRS, CDR2 YFSETQ. This CDR3 contains 16 residues. The CDR3 sequence is CASSTQGESSYNEQFF. CDR3 DNA: TGCGCCAGCAGCACGCAGGGCGAAAGCTCCTACAATGAGCAGTTCTTC.

The chain uses TRBV19 and TRBJ2-3; weak D call: TRBD1 (6 bases). Germline CDR1 LNHDA, CDR2 SQIVND (reference sequence). Trimming shortened V by 4 bases and J by 0 bases, and 11 bases separated the two germline ends. The CDR3 length is 15 residues. The chain's CDR3 is CASSKTGTSTDTQYF. In DNA form, the CDR3 reads TGTGCCAGTAGTAAAACCGGGACAAGCACAGATACGCAGTATTTT.

The sample holds one count of this clone. CDR3 sequence: CASKPYTSYEQYV. In DNA, the CDR3 is TGTGCCAGCAAACCTTACACCTCCTACGAGCAGTACGTC. This chain links TRBV2 with TRBJ2-7; no definite D call. With 7 bases removed from V and 0 bases from J, the gap between germline ends came to 10 bases. This CDR3 region has 13 residues. The germline CDR1 and CDR2 sequences are SNHLY and FYNNEI.

The CDR3 is CASNDVRGNYGYTF. As DNA, the CDR3 is TGTGCCAGCAATGACGTAAGGGGAAACTATGGCTACACCTTC. The chain combines TRBV25-1 with TRBJ1-2; D perhaps matches TRBD1 (5 bases). CDR1 MGHDK and CDR2 SYGVNS come from the germline V gene. Trimming left V 7 bases short and J 2 bases short, with 14 bases between. The CDR3 sequence is 14 residues long.

The chain carries TRBV5-1 and TRBJ2-7, with 14 bases that match TRBD2. Losses at the gene ends were 7 bases for V and 7 bases for J; bases not matched to a gene: 10. The CDR3 consists of 15 residues. The V gene's germline CDR1 is SGHRS and CDR2 YFSETQ. CDR3 nucleotide sequence: TGCGCCAGCTTTCCGGGACTAGCGGGAGTCGGAGAGCAGTACTTC. It yields the protein CASFPGLAGVGEQYF.